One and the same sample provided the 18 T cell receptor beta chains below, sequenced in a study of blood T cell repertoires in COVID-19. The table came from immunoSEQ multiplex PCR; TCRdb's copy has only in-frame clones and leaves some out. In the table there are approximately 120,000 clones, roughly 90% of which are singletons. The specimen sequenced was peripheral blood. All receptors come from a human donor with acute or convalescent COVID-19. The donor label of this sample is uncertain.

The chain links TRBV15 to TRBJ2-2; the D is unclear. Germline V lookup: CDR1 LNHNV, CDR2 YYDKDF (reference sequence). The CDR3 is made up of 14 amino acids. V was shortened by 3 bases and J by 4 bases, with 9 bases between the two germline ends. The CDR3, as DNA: TGTGCCACCAGCAGGCAACCGGGCACCGGGGAGCTGTTTTTT. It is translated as CATSRQPGTGELFF.

CDR3 sequence (DNA): TGTGCCAGCAGCCCCCGGGGGGACTATGCCACCGGGGAGCTGTTTTTT. Translated, it gives CASSPRGDYATGELFF. The rearrangement links TRBV7-9 to TRBJ2-2; 7 bases are shared with TRBD2. This CDR3 region has 16 residues. Germline CDR1 is SEHNR and CDR2 is FQNEAQ (reference sequence). V lost 5 bases and J lost 4; bases outside the gene matches: 10.

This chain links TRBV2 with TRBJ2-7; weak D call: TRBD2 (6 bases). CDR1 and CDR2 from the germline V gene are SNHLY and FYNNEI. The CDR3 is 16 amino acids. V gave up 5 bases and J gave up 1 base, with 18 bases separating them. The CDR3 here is CASSPWGLWESYEQYF. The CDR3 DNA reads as TGTGCCAGCAGTCCCTGGGGACTCTGGGAATCCTACGAGCAGTACTTC.

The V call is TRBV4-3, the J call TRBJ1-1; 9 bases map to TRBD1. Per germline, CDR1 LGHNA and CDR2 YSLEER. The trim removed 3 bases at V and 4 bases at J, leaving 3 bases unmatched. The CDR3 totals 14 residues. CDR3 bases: TGCGCCAGCAGCCAGGTGACAGGGGGCACTGAAGCTTTCTTT. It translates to CASSQVTGGTEAFF.

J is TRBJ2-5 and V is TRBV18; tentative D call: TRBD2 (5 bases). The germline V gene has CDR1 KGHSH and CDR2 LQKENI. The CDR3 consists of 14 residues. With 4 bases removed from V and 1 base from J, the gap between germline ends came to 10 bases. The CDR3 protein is CASSLSAVQETQYF. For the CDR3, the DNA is TGTGCCAGCTCACTATCAGCGGTCCAAGAGACCCAGTACTTC.

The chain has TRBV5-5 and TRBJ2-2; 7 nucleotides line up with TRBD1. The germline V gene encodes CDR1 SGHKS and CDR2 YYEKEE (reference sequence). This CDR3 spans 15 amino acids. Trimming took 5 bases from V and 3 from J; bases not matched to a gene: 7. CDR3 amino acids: CASSSFGQDTGELFF. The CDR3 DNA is TGTGCCAGCAGTTCTTTTGGACAGGACACCGGGGAGCTGTTTTTT.

The CDR3 DNA is TGTGCCAGCAGCCAAGGGGACAGGGGTGCCAATCAGCCCCAGCATTTT. Amino acids: CASSQGDRGANQPQHF. V gene TRBV14 combines with J gene TRBJ1-5; TRBD1 aligns across 10 bases. This CDR3 contains 16 residues. V dropped 1 base and J dropped 3; count of bases not matched to a gene: 3. Germline loops: CDR1 SGHDN, CDR2 FVKESK.

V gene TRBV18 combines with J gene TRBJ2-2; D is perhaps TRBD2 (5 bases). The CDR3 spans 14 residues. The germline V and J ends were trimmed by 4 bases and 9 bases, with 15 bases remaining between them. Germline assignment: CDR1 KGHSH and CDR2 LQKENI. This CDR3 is CASSRLLDDRELFF. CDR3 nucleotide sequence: TGTGCCAGCTCACGGCTACTAGACGACCGGGAGCTGTTTTTT.

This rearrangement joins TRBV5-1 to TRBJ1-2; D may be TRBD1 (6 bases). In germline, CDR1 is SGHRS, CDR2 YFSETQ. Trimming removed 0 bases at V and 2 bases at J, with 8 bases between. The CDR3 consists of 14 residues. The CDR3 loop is CASSLVGQNYGYTF. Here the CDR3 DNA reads TGCGCCAGCAGCTTGGTTGGACAGAACTATGGCTACACCTTC.

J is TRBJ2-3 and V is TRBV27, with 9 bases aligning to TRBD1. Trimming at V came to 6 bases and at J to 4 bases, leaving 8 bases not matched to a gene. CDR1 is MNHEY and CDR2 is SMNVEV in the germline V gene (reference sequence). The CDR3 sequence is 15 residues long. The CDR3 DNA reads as TGTGCCAGCAGACCTCGGGACAGGGCCCCAGATACGCAGTATTTT. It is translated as CASRPRDRAPDTQYF.

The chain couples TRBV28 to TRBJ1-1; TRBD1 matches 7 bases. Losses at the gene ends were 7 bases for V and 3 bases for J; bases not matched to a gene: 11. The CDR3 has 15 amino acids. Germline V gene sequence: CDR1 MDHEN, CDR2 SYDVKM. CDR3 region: CASTSGGRGDTEAFF. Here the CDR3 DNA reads TGTGCCAGCACCTCCGGAGGCAGGGGGGACACTGAAGCTTTCTTT. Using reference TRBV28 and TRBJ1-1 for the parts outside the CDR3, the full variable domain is DVKVTQSSRYLVKRTGEKVFLECVQDMDHENMFWYRQDPGLGLRLIYFSYDVKMKEKGDIPEGYSVSREKKERFSLILESASTNQTSMYLCASTSGGRGDTEAFFGQGTRLTVV.

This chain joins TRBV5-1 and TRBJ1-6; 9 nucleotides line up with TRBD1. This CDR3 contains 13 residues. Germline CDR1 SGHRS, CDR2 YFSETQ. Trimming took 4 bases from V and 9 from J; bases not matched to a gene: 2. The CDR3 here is CASSQTGGSPLHF. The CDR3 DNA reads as TGCGCCAGCAGCCAGACAGGGGGTTCACCCCTCCACTTT.

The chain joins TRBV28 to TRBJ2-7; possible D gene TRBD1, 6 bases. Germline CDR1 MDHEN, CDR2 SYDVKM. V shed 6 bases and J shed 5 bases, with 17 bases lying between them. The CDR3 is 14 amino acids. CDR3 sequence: CASRGPWQGNEQYF. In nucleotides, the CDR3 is TGTGCCAGCAGGGGCCCGTGGCAGGGGAACGAGCAGTACTTC.

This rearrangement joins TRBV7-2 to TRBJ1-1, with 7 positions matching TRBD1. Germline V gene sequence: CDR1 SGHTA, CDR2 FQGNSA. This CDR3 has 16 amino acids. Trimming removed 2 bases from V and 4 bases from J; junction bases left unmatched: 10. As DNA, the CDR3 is TGTGCCAGCAGCTTAACGCCTGGGGCAGGGGGCACTGAAGCTTTCTTT. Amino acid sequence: CASSLTPGAGGTEAFF.

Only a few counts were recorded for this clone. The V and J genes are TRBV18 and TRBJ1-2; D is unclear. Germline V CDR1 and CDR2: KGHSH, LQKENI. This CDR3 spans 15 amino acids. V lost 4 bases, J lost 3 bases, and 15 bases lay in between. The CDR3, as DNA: TGTGCCAGCTCACAAGCGGGGAATGGGGACTATGGCTACACCTTC. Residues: CASSQAGNGDYGYTF.

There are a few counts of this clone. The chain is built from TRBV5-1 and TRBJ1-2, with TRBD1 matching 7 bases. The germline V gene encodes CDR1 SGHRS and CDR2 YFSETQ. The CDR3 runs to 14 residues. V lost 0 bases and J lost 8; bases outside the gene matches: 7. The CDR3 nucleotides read TGCGCCAGCAGCTTGGTCCAGGGGGGAAGCGGCTACACCTTC. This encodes CASSLVQGGSGYTF.

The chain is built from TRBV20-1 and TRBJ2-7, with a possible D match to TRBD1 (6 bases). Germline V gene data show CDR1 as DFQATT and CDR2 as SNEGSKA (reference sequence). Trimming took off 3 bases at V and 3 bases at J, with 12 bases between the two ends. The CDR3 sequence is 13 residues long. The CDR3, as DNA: TGCAGTGCTAGTGCCGGACAGAGCTACGAGCAGTACTTC. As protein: CSASAGQSYEQYF.

The chain's CDR3 is CASSIDEGSGQPQHF. The CDR3 DNA follows: TGTGCCAGTAGTATAGATGAGGGGAGCGGGCAGCCCCAGCATTTT. The chain employs TRBV19 and TRBJ1-5, with D possibly matching TRBD1 (5 bases). With 0 bases removed from V and 7 bases from J, the gap between germline ends came to 13 bases. CDR3 length equals 15 residues. From germline, CDR1 is LNHDA and CDR2 SQIVND (reference sequence).